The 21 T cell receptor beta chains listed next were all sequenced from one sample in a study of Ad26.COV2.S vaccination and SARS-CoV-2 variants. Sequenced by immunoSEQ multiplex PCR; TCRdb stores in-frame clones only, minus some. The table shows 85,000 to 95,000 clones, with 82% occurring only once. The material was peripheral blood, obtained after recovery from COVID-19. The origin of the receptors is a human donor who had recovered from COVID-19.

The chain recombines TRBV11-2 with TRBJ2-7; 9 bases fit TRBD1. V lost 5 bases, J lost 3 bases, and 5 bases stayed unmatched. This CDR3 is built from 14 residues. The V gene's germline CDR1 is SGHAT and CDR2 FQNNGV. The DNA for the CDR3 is TGTGCCAGCAGCCTGGGACAGGGACTCTACGAGCAGTACTTC. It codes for CASSLGQGLYEQYF.

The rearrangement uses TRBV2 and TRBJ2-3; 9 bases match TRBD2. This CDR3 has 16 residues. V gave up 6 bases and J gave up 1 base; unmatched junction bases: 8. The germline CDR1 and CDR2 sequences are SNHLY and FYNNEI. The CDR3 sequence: CASSLTSGRGTDTQYF. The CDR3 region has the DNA TGTGCCAGCAGCCTGACTAGCGGCCGAGGCACAGATACGCAGTATTTT.

The CDR3 DNA is TGTGCCAGCAGCCAAGCAGGAAACACCATATATTTT. Residues: CASSQAGNTIYF. The chain uses TRBV3-1 (or the pseudogene TRBV3-2) and TRBJ1-3; no clear D. V was clipped by 1 base and J by 4 bases, with 2 bases between them. In germline, CDR1 is LGHDT, CDR2 YNNKEL (reference sequence). The CDR3 runs to 12 residues.

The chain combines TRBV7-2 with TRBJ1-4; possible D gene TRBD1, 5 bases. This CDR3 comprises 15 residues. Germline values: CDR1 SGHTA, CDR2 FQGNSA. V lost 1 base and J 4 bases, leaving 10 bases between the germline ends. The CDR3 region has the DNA TGTGCCAGCAGCTTAGTGCCGGGGGGTAATGAAAAACTGTTTTTT. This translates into CASSLVPGGNEKLFF.

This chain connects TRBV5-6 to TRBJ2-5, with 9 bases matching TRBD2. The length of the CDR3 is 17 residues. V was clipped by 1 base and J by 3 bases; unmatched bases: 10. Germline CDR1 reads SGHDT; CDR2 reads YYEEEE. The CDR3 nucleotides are TGTGCCAGCAGCTTGCTTGTTTTAGCGGGAGTAAAAGAGACCCAGTACTTC. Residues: CASSLLVLAGVKETQYF.

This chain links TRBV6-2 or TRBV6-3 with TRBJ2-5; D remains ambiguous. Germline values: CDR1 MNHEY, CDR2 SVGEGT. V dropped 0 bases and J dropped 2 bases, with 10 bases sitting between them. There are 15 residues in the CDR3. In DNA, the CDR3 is TGTGCCAGCAGTTACTCTCTCGCAAGACAAGAGACCCAGTACTTC. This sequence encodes CASSYSLARQETQYF.

CDR3 in DNA: TGTGCCAGCAGCGTTCGGGCTCAGCAGTTCTTC. Protein sequence: CASSVRAQQFF. The chain employs TRBV6-6 and TRBJ2-1; D uncertain. The CDR3 contains 11 residues. V lost 6 bases, J lost 11 bases, and 11 bases lay in between. The germline gives CDR1 MNHNY, CDR2 SVGAGI (reference sequence).

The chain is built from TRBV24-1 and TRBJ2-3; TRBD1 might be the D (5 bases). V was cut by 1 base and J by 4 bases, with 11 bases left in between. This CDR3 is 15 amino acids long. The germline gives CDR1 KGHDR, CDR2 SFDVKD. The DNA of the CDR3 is TGTGCCACCAGTGATTTATCAGGGAAAGCAGATACGCAGTATTTT. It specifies CATSDLSGKADTQYF.

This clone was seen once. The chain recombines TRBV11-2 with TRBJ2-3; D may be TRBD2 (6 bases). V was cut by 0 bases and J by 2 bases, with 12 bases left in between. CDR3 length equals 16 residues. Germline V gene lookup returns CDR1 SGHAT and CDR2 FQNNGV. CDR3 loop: CASSLDRGLVTDTQYF. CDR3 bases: TGTGCCAGCAGCTTAGATCGGGGACTCGTCACAGATACGCAGTATTTT.

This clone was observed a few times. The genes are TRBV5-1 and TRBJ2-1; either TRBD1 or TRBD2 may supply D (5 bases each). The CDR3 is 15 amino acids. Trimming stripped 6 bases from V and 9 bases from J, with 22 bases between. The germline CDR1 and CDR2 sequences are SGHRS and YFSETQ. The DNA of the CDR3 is TGCGCCAGCACCCCCGGGACCAACGCCTGGAGTGAGCAGTTCTTC. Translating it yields CASTPGTNAWSEQFF. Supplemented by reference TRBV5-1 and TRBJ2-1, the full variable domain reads KAGVTQTPRYLIKTRGQQVTLSCSPISGHRSVSWYQQTPGQGLQFLFEYFSETQRNKGNFPGRFSGRQFSNSRSEMNVSTLELGDSALYLCASTPGTNAWSEQFFGPGTRLTVL.

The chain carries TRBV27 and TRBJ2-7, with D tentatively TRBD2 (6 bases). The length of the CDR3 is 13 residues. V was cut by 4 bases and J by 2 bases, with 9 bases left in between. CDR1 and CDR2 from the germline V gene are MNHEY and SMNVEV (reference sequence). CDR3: CASSWRLAYEQYF. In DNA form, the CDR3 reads TGTGCCAGCAGTTGGAGACTAGCCTACGAGCAGTACTTC.

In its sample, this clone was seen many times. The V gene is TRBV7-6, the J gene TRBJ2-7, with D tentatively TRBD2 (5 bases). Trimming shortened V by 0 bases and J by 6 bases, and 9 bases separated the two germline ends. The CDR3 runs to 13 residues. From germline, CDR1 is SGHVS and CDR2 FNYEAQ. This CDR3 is CASSLAAGIEQYF. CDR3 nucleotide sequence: TGTGCCAGCAGCTTAGCGGCCGGGATCGAGCAGTACTTC.

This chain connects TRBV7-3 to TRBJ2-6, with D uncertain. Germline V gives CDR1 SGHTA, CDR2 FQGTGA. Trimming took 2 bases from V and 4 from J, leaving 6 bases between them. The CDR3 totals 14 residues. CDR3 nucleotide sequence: TGTGCCAGCAGCTTATCTGGGGGGGCCAACGTCCTGACTTTC. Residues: CASSLSGGANVLTF.

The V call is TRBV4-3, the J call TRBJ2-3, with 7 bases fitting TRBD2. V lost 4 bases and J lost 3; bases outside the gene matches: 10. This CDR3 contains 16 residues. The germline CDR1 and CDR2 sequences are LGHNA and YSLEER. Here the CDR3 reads CASSPAGLVGTDTQYF. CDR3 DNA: TGCGCCAGCAGCCCCGCCGGACTAGTTGGTACAGATACGCAGTATTTT.

The CDR3 DNA reads TGCGCCAGCAGTGCCGGGACAGCATACGAGCAGTACTTC. This translates into CASSAGTAYEQYF. The chain has TRBV10-1 and TRBJ2-7; 7 nucleotides line up with TRBD1. Germline V lookup: CDR1 WNHNN, CDR2 SYGVQD (reference sequence). The V segment lost 4 bases and the J segment 4 bases; nucleotides outside the gene matches: 4. The CDR3 loop spans 13 amino acids.

CDR3 amino acids: CASSHPRTSDHQETQYF. The CDR3 DNA is TGCGCCAGCAGCCACCCAAGGACTAGCGACCACCAAGAGACCCAGTACTTC. This rearrangement joins TRBV4-1 to TRBJ2-5; the match to TRBD2 covers 9 bases. This CDR3 is 17 amino acids long. V shed 3 bases, J shed 0 bases, and the junction held 8 bases outside the gene matches. Germline CDR1 reads MGHRA; CDR2 reads YSYEKL.

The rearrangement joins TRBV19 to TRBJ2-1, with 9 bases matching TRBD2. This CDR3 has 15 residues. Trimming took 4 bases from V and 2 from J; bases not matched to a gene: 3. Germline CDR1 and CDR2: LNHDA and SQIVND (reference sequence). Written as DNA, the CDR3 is TGTGCCAGTAGTACGACTAGCGGCCCCTACAATGAGCAGTTCTTC. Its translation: CASSTTSGPYNEQFF.

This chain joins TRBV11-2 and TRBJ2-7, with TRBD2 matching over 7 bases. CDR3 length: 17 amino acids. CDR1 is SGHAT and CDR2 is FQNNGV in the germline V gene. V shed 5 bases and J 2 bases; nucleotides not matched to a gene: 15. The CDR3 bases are TGTGCCAGCAGCACACGCTGGCGGGAGTTGACCCCCTACGAGCAGTACTTC. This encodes CASSTRWRELTPYEQYF.

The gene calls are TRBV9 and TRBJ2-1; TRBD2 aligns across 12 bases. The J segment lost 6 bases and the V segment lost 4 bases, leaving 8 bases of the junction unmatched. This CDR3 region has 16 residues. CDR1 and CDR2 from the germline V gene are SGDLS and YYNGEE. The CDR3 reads CASSSIGLAGTNEQFF. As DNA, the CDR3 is TGTGCCAGCAGCAGTATAGGACTAGCGGGAACCAATGAGCAGTTCTTC.

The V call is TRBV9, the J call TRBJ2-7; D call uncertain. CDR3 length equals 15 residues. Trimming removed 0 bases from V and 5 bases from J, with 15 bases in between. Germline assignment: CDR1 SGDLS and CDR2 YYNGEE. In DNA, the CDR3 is TGTGCCAGCAGCGTAGGAGGCACAGCTTTTGACGAGCAGTACTTC. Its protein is CASSVGGTAFDEQYF.

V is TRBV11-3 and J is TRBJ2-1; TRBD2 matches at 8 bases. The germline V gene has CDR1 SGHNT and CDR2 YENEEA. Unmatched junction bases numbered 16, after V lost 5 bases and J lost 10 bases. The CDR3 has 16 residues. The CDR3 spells CASSHGILGRVGEQFF. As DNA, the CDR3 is TGTGCCAGCAGCCACGGGATTCTCGGGAGGGTAGGGGAGCAGTTCTTC.